The 30 T cell receptor beta chains below come from one sample, sequenced in a study of T cell responses to AZD1222 COVID-19 vaccine. Generated by immunoSEQ multiplex PCR, the TCRdb table keeps only in-frame clones and is missing some. This sample has about 150,000 clones, with roughly 89% found just once. The sequencing used peripheral blood, collected on day 0 of AZD1222 vaccination. The origin of the receptors is an adult in good health.

CDR3 DNA sequence: TGTGCCAGCAGTTTAGGTGGTGGCTACACCTTC. Translated, it gives CASSLGGGYTF. This rearrangement joins TRBV27 to TRBJ1-2; D remains ambiguous. This CDR3 spans 11 amino acids. Trimming stripped 2 bases from V and 7 bases from J, with 5 bases between. Per germline, CDR1 MNHEY and CDR2 SMNVEV (reference sequence).

The rearrangement joins TRBV7-2 to TRBJ1-5, with 8 nucleotides matching TRBD1. Trimming at V came to 1 base and at J to 3 bases, leaving 8 bases not matched to a gene. Germline lookup yields CDR1 SGHTA and CDR2 FQGNSA. The CDR3 runs 17 residues. The CDR3 here is CASSLGIGQGPNQPQHF. The CDR3 coding sequence is TGTGCCAGCAGCTTAGGGATAGGACAGGGTCCCAATCAGCCCCAGCATTTT.

This clone was seen just once. The genes are TRBV29-1 and TRBJ2-1; TRBD2 matches 7 bases. Germline CDR1 reads SQVTM; CDR2 reads ANQGSEA. The V and J ends lost 5 bases and 6 bases, in that order; junction bases with no gene match: 10. The CDR3 runs to 14 residues. The CDR3 reads CSVRTMGGGNEQFF. In nucleotides, the CDR3 is TGCAGCGTTCGAACGATGGGCGGGGGCAATGAGCAGTTCTTC.

This chain's CDR3 is CASTHTTHRLDQPQHF. DNA of the CDR3: TGTGCCAGCACCCACACCACCCACCGGTTGGATCAGCCCCAGCATTTT. This sequence joins TRBV2 and TRBJ1-5; D unresolved. CDR3 length equals 16 residues. Germline CDR1 is SNHLY and CDR2 is FYNNEI. Between the trimmed V and J ends, which lost 7 bases and 5 bases, there was a span of 21 bases.

V gene TRBV7-6 combines with J gene TRBJ2-2; 9 positions agree with TRBD2. The junction had 6 bases not matched to a gene; V was cut back by 4 bases and J by 6 bases. This CDR3 is built from 15 residues. Germline assignment: CDR1 SGHVS and CDR2 FNYEAQ. The CDR3 DNA follows: TGTGCCAGCAGCTATAGCGGGAGTGGATCCGGGGAGCTGTTTTTT. Protein sequence: CASSYSGSGSGELFF.

This chain joins TRBV7-9 and TRBJ1-4, with 8 bases aligning to TRBD1. This CDR3 comprises 14 residues. V trimming: 4 bases; J trimming: 8 bases; junction bases outside the gene matches: 6. Germline values: CDR1 SEHNR, CDR2 FQNEAQ (reference sequence). The DNA of the CDR3 is TGTGCCAGCAGCTCGGACAGGGATGGAGAAAAACTGTTTTTT. Protein: CASSSDRDGEKLFF.

The chain couples TRBV5-4 to TRBJ2-7; 7 nucleotides line up with TRBD1. The V and J ends lost 4 bases and 2 bases, in that order; junction bases with no gene match: 3. The CDR3 sequence is 13 residues long. The germline V gene encodes CDR1 SGHNT and CDR2 YYREEE (reference sequence). The CDR3 sequence is CASSRDRAYEQYF. The CDR3 DNA follows: TGTGCCAGCAGCAGAGACAGGGCCTACGAGCAGTACTTC.

This clone was seen once. The chain is built from TRBV29-1 and TRBJ1-1; D gene unclear. V lost 4 bases to trimming and J lost 0 bases, with 6 bases between them. The germline CDR1 and CDR2 sequences are SQVTM and ANQGSEA. The CDR3 length is 12 residues. CDR3 loop: CSVGYMNTEAFF. CDR3 bases: TGCAGCGTTGGGTACATGAACACTGAAGCTTTCTTT.

The rearrangement uses TRBV5-1 and TRBJ2-7; D tentatively fits TRBD1 or TRBD2 (5 bases each). The CDR3 extends over 16 amino acids. Deletions cut 1 base from V and 2 bases from J, with 16 bases between. Germline V gene sequence: CDR1 SGHRS, CDR2 YFSETQ. CDR3 amino acids: CASSLRGRDGTYEQYF. In DNA, the CDR3 is TGCGCCAGCAGCTTGAGAGGCCGGGACGGGACCTACGAGCAGTACTTC.

V usage is TRBV27 and J usage is TRBJ2-7, with D perhaps TRBD1 or TRBD2 (5 bases each). CDR3 length equals 18 residues. Trimming took 6 bases from V and 0 from J, leaving 24 bases between them. Germline V CDR1 and CDR2: MNHEY, SMNVEV (reference sequence). CDR3 bases: TGTGCCAGCAGGAGACTGTTAGCTGGGACGGGAAGCTCCTACGAGCAGTACTTC. It is translated as CASRRLLAGTGSSYEQYF.

The CDR3 DNA follows: TGTGCCAGCAGCCCGGGGACGGGCTCTGGAAACACCATATATTTT. Translating gives CASSPGTGSGNTIYF. V usage is TRBV7-2 and J usage is TRBJ1-3; tentatively, D is TRBD1 (5 bases). V lost 5 bases, J lost 0 bases, and 11 bases lay in between. The CDR3 sequence is 15 residues long. Germline values: CDR1 SGHTA, CDR2 FQGNSA.

The rearrangement uses TRBV6-2 or TRBV6-3 and TRBJ1-5; possible D gene TRBD1, 5 bases. The CDR3 consists of 14 residues. The V and J ends lost 3 bases and 6 bases respectively, with 12 bases between them. Germline CDR1 and CDR2: MNHEY and SVGEGT. CDR3 residues: CASSYNQGTQPQHF. CDR3 DNA sequence: TGTGCCAGCAGTTATAACCAGGGTACTCAGCCCCAGCATTTT.

There are a few counts of this clone. V and J are TRBV7-2 and TRBJ2-1; 7 positions agree with TRBD2. This CDR3 comprises 15 residues. Germline V lookup: CDR1 SGHTA, CDR2 FQGNSA. Trimming removed 4 bases from V and 9 bases from J; junction bases left unmatched: 12. The CDR3 is CASSYSPGRGIEQFF. CDR3 bases: TGTGCCAGCAGCTATTCGCCGGGGCGGGGGATTGAGCAGTTCTTC.

V usage is TRBV7-2 and J usage is TRBJ1-5; D is ambiguous. CDR3 length: 13 amino acids. Germline V gene lookup returns CDR1 SGHTA and CDR2 FQGNSA. V was pared by 5 bases and J by 4 bases, with 9 bases between. CDR3 coding DNA: TGTGCCAGCAGCCCTCCTGGGAATCAGCCCCAGCATTTT. Residues: CASSPPGNQPQHF.

The gene calls are TRBV7-2 and TRBJ2-3, with TRBD2 identical over 8 bases. CDR3 length equals 16 residues. The germline CDR1 and CDR2 sequences are SGHTA and FQGNSA. Germline trimming cut 5 bases from V and 2 bases from J; bases unmatched to any gene: 9. Here the CDR3 DNA reads TGTGCCAGCAGCATTGGACTAGCCGTTGCCACAGATACGCAGTATTTT. It is translated as CASSIGLAVATDTQYF.

The V gene is TRBV7-6, the J gene TRBJ2-5; TRBD2 agrees at 10 bases. Per germline, CDR1 SGHVS and CDR2 FNYEAQ. J lost 7 bases, V lost 8 bases, and 10 bases had no gene match. This CDR3 comprises 14 residues. For the CDR3, the DNA is TGTGCCAGCTATAAGCGGGGGGGCCGTGGGACCCAGTACTTC. Translation: CASYKRGGRGTQYF.

V is TRBV7-9 and J is TRBJ2-7, with D perhaps matching TRBD2 (5 bases). Trimming removed 4 bases at V and 1 base at J, with 14 bases between. The CDR3 loop spans 15 amino acids. The germline V gene encodes CDR1 SEHNR and CDR2 FQNEAQ (reference sequence). The CDR3 DNA reads as TGTGCCAGCAGCTACTTAGAGGGTACGTCCTACGAGCAGTACTTC. Translation: CASSYLEGTSYEQYF.

The rearrangement joins TRBV7-2 to TRBJ2-6; 8 positions agree with TRBD2. Germline V gives CDR1 SGHTA, CDR2 FQGNSA. With 2 bases clipped from V and 1 base from J, the junction kept 4 bases outside the gene matches. The CDR3 spans 17 residues. CDR3 DNA: TGTGCCAGCAGCTTAAGCGGGAGCGGGTCTGGGGCCAACGTCCTGACTTTC. It codes for CASSLSGSGSGANVLTF.

CDR3 DNA sequence: TGTGCCCTAAGACCGGTCCGTGACTATGGCTACACCTTC. Translated, it gives CALRPVRDYGYTF. The chain has TRBV7-9 and TRBJ1-2; D is unclear. This CDR3 has 13 residues. Germline CDR1 and CDR2: SEHNR and FQNEAQ (reference sequence). V lost 11 bases and J lost 3, with 16 bases in between. The full variable domain, completed using reference TRBV7-9 and TRBJ1-2, is DTGVSQNPRHKITKRGQNVTFRCDPISEHNRLYWYRQTLGQGPEFLTYFQNEAQLEKSRLLSDRFSAERPKGSFSTLEIQRTEQGDSAMYLCALRPVRDYGYTFGSGTRLTVV.

V gene TRBV23-1 combines with J gene TRBJ1-1, with no clear D. TRBV23-1 is filed as an ORF, its function uncertain. The CDR3 has 14 residues. Deletions cut 2 bases from V and 8 bases from J, with 15 bases between. The DNA of the CDR3 is TGCGCCAGCAGTCAAGATCAAAGGAGGGTCGAAGCTTTCTTT. It translates to CASSQDQRRVEAFF.

This sequence joins TRBV7-9 and TRBJ2-7, with no clear D. The CDR3 is made up of 12 amino acids. The V and J ends lost 5 bases and 2 bases respectively, with 7 bases between them. Per germline, CDR1 SEHNR and CDR2 FQNEAQ (reference sequence). In nucleotides, the CDR3 is TGTGCCAGCAGCCCTAGAACCTACGAGCAGTACTTC. Encoded protein: CASSPRTYEQYF.

The gene calls are TRBV6-7 and TRBJ1-5; 9 positions agree with TRBD1. TRBV6-7 is an ORF, and what it does is uncertain. With V trimmed by 4 bases and J by 4 bases, 11 bases remained unmatched. The CDR3 has 17 residues. The CDR3 coding sequence is TGTGCCAGCAGTTCACAGCCCCGGGACAGGGAAAATCAGCCCCAGCATTTT. Translating gives CASSSQPRDRENQPQHF.

V is TRBV18 and J is TRBJ2-1; D possibly uses TRBD1 or TRBD2 (5 bases each). Trimming left V 0 bases short and J 0 bases short, with 12 bases between. CDR3 length equals 17 residues. Germline values: CDR1 KGHSH, CDR2 LQKENI. The CDR3 DNA reads TGTGCCAGCTCACCACCGAGGGGCATATACTCCTACAATGAGCAGTTCTTC. This gives the protein CASSPPRGIYSYNEQFF.

V gene TRBV5-4 combines with J gene TRBJ1-1; 7 positions agree with TRBD1. The germline gives CDR1 SGHNT, CDR2 YYREEE (reference sequence). The CDR3 totals 13 residues. V shed 4 bases and J 3 bases; nucleotides not matched to a gene: 3. The CDR3 DNA is TGTGCCAGCAGCATCGACAGGGACACTGAAGCTTTCTTT. As protein: CASSIDRDTEAFF.

Only a few counts were recorded for this clone. The V and J genes are TRBV10-1 and TRBJ1-2; 7 bases are shared with TRBD1. V shed 11 bases, J shed 8 bases, and the junction held 11 bases outside the gene matches. The CDR3 loop spans 12 amino acids. Germline assignment: CDR1 WNHNN and CDR2 SYGVQD (reference sequence). This CDR3 is CAGKTGLEGYTF. Written as DNA, the CDR3 is TGCGCCGGAAAGACAGGGCTGGAAGGCTACACCTTC.

The chain carries TRBV7-2 and TRBJ1-4, with a possible D match to TRBD1 (5 bases). Between the trimmed V and J ends, which lost 0 bases and 5 bases, there was a span of 13 bases. The CDR3 contains 16 residues. From germline, CDR1 is SGHTA and CDR2 FQGNSA. The CDR3 bases are TGTGCCAGCAGCTTAGCTACCCCGGGGCTAAATGAAAAACTGTTTTTT. This encodes CASSLATPGLNEKLFF.

The chain uses TRBV7-8 and TRBJ1-3, with TRBD1 matching over 8 bases. With V trimmed by 1 base and J by 4 bases, 3 bases remained unmatched. The length of the CDR3 is 15 residues. In germline, CDR1 is SGHVS, CDR2 FQNEAQ. CDR3 sequence reads: CASSLGRGQGNTIYF. The CDR3 DNA reads as TGTGCCAGCAGCTTAGGCAGGGGGCAGGGAAACACCATATATTTT.

The V call is TRBV6-2 or TRBV6-3, the J call TRBJ1-5; D call uncertain. The ends were cut back, 0 bases at V and 5 bases at J, with 11 bases in the middle. CDR1 MNHEY and CDR2 SVGEGT come from the germline V gene. This CDR3 comprises 15 residues. CDR3 region: CASSYSVGSYQPQHF. The CDR3 coding sequence is TGTGCCAGCAGTTACTCAGTAGGGAGCTATCAGCCCCAGCATTTT.

In DNA form, the CDR3 reads TGTGCCACCCGGCTCGGGCGCTACAATGAGCAGTTCTTC. Translating gives CATRLGRYNEQFF. The chain recombines TRBV15 with TRBJ2-1; D is ambiguous. Germline loops: CDR1 LNHNV, CDR2 YYDKDF (reference sequence). V was clipped by 8 bases and J by 3 bases, with 11 bases between them. This CDR3 has 13 residues. Combining the CDR3 with reference TRBV15 and TRBJ2-1 gives the whole variable domain DAMVIQNPRYQVTQFGKPVTLSCSQTLNHNVMYWYQQKSSQAPKLLFHYYDKDFNNEADTPDNFQSRRPNTSFCFLDIRSPGLGDTAMYLCATRLGRYNEQFFGPGTRLTVL.

The rearrangement joins TRBV28 to TRBJ2-1, with D uncertain. The CDR3 is made up of 12 amino acids. The germline V gene encodes CDR1 MDHEN and CDR2 SYDVKM. Trimming stripped 6 bases from V and 12 bases from J, with 15 bases between. The CDR3 sequence: CASSFVKWGQFF. The CDR3 DNA reads as TGTGCCAGCAGCTTCGTTAAATGGGGGCAGTTCTTC. The variable domain in full, completed from reference TRBV28 and TRBJ2-1, reads DVKVTQSSRYLVKRTGEKVFLECVQDMDHENMFWYRQDPGLGLRLIYFSYDVKMKEKGDIPEGYSVSREKKERFSLILESASTNQTSMYLCASSFVKWGQFFGPGTRLTVL.